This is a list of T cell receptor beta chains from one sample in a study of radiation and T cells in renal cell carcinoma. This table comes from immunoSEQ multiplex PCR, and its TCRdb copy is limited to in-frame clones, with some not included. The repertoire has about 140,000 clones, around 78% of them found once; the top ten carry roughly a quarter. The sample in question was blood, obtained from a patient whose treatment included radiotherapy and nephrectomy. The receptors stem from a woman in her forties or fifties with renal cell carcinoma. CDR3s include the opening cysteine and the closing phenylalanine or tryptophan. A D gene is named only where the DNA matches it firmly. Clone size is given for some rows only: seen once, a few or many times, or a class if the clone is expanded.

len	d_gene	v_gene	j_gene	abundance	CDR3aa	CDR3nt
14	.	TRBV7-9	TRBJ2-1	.	CASSLPDNYNEQFF	TGTGCCAGCAGCTTACCAGATAACTACAATGAGCAGTTCTTC
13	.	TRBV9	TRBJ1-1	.	CASSAQGNTEAFF	TGTGCCAGCAGCGCACAGGGTAACACTGAAGCTTTCTTT
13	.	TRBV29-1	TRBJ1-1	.	CSVRPHLNTEAFF	TGCAGCGTTAGGCCCCATCTGAACACTGAAGCTTTCTTT
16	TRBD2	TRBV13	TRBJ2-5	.	CASSLGLAGGQETQYF	TGTGCCAGCAGCTTAGGCTTAGCGGGGGGGCAAGAGACCCAGTACTTC
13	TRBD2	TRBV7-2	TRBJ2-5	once	CASSLGWEGTQYF	TGTGCCAGCAGCTTAGGCTGGGAGGGGACCCAGTACTTC
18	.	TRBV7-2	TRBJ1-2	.	CASSLDSSSAGRAYGYTF	TGTGCCAGCAGCTTAGATAGCAGTTCGGCAGGGCGGGCCTATGGCTACACCTTC
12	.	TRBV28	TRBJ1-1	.	CASSWTNTEAFF	TGTGCCAGCAGTTGGACGAACACTGAAGCTTTCTTT
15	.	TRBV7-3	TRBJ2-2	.	CASSPMGGRTGELFF	TGTGCCAGCAGCCCGATGGGGGGAAGAACCGGGGAGCTGTTTTTT
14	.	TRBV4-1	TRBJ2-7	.	CASSREGGGYEQYF	TGCGCCAGCAGCCGGGAAGGTGGGGGCTACGAGCAGTACTTC
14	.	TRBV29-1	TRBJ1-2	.	CSVGDGGIDYGYTF	TGCAGCGTTGGGGATGGGGGCATTGACTATGGCTACACCTTC
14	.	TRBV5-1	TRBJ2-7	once	CASSLDGTSYEQYF	TGCGCCAGCAGCTTGGACGGGACGTCCTACGAGCAGTACTTC
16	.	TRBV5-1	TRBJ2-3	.	CASSGPTGDGTDTQYF	TGCGCCAGCAGCGGACCAACAGGAGATGGGACAGATACGCAGTATTTT
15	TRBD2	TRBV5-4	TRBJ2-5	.	CASRRDYASEETQYF	TGTGCCAGCCGCCGGGACTATGCCTCCGAGGAGACCCAGTACTTC
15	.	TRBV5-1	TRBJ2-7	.	CASSPRTGGSYEQYF	TGCGCCAGCAGCCCCCGGACCGGGGGAAGCTACGAGCAGTACTTC
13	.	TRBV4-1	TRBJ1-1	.	CASSRSGNTEAFF	TGCGCCAGCAGCCGATCCGGGAACACTGAAGCTTTCTTT
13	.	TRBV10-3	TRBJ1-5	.	CAISAADNQPQHF	TGTGCCATCAGTGCGGCAGACAATCAGCCCCAGCATTTT
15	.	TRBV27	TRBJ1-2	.	CASSLSGGQFYGYTF	TGTGCCAGCAGTTTATCTGGCGGGCAGTTCTATGGCTACACCTTC
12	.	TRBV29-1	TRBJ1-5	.	CSAGYSNQPQHF	TGCAGCGCTGGTTATAGCAATCAGCCCCAGCATTTT
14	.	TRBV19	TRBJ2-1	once	CASNTGLPYNEQFF	TGTGCCAGTAACACAGGCCTCCCTTACAATGAGCAGTTCTTC
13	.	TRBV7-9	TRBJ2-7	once	CATSGDGSYEQYF	TGTGCCACTTCGGGGGACGGCTCCTACGAGCAGTACTTC
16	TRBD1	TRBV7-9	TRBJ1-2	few	CASSLAWGTGAHGYTF	TGTGCCAGCAGCTTAGCGTGGGGGACAGGGGCTCATGGCTACACCTTC
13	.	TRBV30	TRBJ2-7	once	CAWSLGRSVEQYF	TGTGCCTGGAGTTTAGGACGGTCAGTCGAGCAGTACTTC
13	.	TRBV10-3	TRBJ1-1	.	CAISESGRTEAFF	TGTGCCATCAGTGAGTCGGGACGCACTGAAGCTTTCTTT
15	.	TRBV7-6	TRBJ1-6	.	CASSLGTTTGSPLHF	TGTGCCAGCAGCTTAGGGACAACTACAGGTTCACCCCTCCACTTT
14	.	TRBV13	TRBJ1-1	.	CASSPERQAPEAFF	TGTGCCAGCAGCCCGGAGAGACAGGCTCCGGAAGCTTTCTTT
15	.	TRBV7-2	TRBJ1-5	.	CASNQGPFSNQPQHF	TGTGCCAGCAATCAGGGGCCCTTTAGCAATCAGCCCCAGCATTTT
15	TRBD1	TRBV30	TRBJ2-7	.	CAWRLTGGESYEQYF	TGTGCCTGGAGGTTAACAGGGGGCGAATCCTACGAGCAGTACTTC
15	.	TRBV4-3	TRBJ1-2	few	CASSQETLGEAGYTF	TGCGCCAGCAGCCAAGAGACTCTCGGGGAGGCTGGCTACACCTTC
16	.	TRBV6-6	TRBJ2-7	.	CASSYSISRQTYEQYF	TGTGCCAGCAGTTACTCGATTTCGCGACAGACCTACGAGCAGTACTTC
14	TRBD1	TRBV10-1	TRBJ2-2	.	CASRAGGWSGELFF	TGCGCCAGCAGGGCAGGGGGCTGGTCCGGGGAGCTGTTTTTT
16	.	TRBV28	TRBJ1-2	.	CASSLGGGGRLYGYTF	TGTGCCAGCAGCCTTGGGGGCGGAGGGAGGCTCTATGGCTACACCTTC
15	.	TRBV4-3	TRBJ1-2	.	CASSQVYRSDYGYTF	TGCGCCAGCAGCCAAGTTTACAGGTCGGACTATGGCTACACCTTC
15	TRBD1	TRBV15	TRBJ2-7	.	CATSRDYTGVGEQYF	TGTGCCACCAGCAGAGATTATACAGGGGTAGGGGAGCAGTACTTC
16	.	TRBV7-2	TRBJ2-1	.	CASSRPSDSSYNEQFF	TGTGCCAGCAGCCGCCCTAGCGACAGCTCCTACAATGAGCAGTTCTTC
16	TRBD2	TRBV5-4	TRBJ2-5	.	CASSPWGSGGQETQYF	TGTGCCAGCAGCCCCTGGGGTAGCGGGGGACAAGAGACCCAGTACTTC
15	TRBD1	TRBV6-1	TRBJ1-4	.	CASSLLGQRNEKLFF	TGTGCCAGCAGTTTACTGGGACAGAGAAATGAAAAACTGTTTTTT
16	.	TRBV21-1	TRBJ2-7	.	CASSKDRGQGDYEQYF	TGTGCCAGCAGCAAAGATAGAGGGCAGGGGGACTACGAGCAGTACTTC
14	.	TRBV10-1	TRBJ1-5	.	CASSESGSRQPQHF	TGCGCCAGCAGTGAGTCGGGGTCCCGTCAGCCCCAGCATTTT
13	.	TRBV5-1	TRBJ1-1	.	CASSFQGDTEAFF	TGCGCCAGCAGCTTTCAGGGTGACACTGAAGCTTTCTTT
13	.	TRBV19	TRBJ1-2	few	CASSIKPVSRYTF	TGTGCCAGTAGTATCAAGCCAGTCTCACGCTACACCTTC
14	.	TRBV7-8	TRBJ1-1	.	CASSFAGVNTEAFF	TGTGCCAGCAGCTTCGCAGGGGTGAACACTGAAGCTTTCTTT
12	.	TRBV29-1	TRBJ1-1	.	CSAPAEATEAFF	TGCAGCGCCCCCGCGGAGGCGACTGAAGCTTTCTTT
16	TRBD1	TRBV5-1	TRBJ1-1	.	CASSLEDRGFGTEAFF	TGCGCCAGCAGCTTGGAGGACAGGGGGTTTGGCACTGAAGCTTTCTTT
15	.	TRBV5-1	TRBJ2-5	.	CASSLAGGYQETQYF	TGCGCCAGCAGCTTGGCCGGAGGCTATCAAGAGACCCAGTACTTC
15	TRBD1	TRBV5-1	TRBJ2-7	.	CASSLMGQAAYEQYF	TGCGCCAGCAGCTTGATGGGACAGGCGGCCTACGAGCAGTACTTC
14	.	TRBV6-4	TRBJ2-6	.	CASNRESGANVLTF	TGTGCCAGCAACAGAGAGTCTGGGGCCAACGTCCTGACTTTC
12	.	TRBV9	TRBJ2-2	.	CASSVVTGELFF	TGTGCCAGCAGCGTAGTCACCGGGGAGCTGTTTTTT
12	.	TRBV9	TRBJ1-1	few	CASSVVGGEAFF	TGTGCCAGCAGCGTAGTTGGGGGGGAAGCTTTCTTT
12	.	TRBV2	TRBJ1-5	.	CASGTGNQPQHF	TGTGCCAGCGGCACAGGGAATCAGCCCCAGCATTTT
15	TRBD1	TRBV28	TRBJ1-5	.	CASRETGEGNQPQHF	TGTGCCAGCAGGGAGACAGGGGAGGGCAATCAGCCCCAGCATTTT
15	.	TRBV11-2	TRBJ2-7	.	CASSPLGADSYEQYF	TGTGCCAGCAGCCCGTTGGGTGCGGACTCCTACGAGCAGTACTTC
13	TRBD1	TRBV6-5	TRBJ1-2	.	CASSWDRNYGYTF	TGTGCCAGCAGCTGGGACAGGAACTATGGCTACACCTTC
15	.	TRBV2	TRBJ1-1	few	CASSEQLAVNTEAFF	TGTGCCAGCAGTGAACAGCTGGCTGTGAACACTGAAGCTTTCTTT
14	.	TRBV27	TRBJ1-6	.	CASSLRTVYSPLHF	TGTGCCAGCAGTTTGCGGACAGTCTATTCACCCCTCCACTTT
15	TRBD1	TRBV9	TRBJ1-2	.	CASSPRDRSNYGYTF	TGTGCCAGCAGCCCCAGGGACAGGTCTAACTATGGCTACACCTTC
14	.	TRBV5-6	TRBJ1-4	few	CASSSGGRNEKLFF	TGTGCCAGCAGTTCGGGGGGCAGAAATGAAAAACTGTTTTTT
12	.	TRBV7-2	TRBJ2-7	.	CASSFRYGEQYF	TGTGCCAGCAGCTTTCGGTACGGCGAGCAGTACTTC